This T cell receptor beta chain derives from a study of CD8 T cells in ankylosing spondylitis. TCRdb ran MiXCR on the 5' RACE reads and lists one entry per CDR3 protein. The sample holds around 280,000 distinct CDR3 sequences; about 19% are singletons and the top ten take around 8%. This receptor was identified in a male donor with ankylosing spondylitis or in good health (not recorded which). The specimen sequenced was blood, either unsorted or a sorted T cell fraction (not recorded which).

CDR3 nucleotide sequence: TGCGCCAGCAGCTTCTCCCCTGGCACTGAAGCTTTCTTT. It is translated as CASSFSPGTEAFF. This chain uses TRBV5-1 with TRBJ1-1; D is uncertain. The ends were cut back, 2 bases at V and 4 bases at J, with 9 bases in the middle. CDR1 and CDR2 (germline): SGHRS, YFSETQ. This CDR3 is built from 13 residues.